Listed here are 7 T cell receptor beta chains from one sample, sequenced in a study of CD8 T cells in Susac syndrome. Roughly 0.45 to 1 ug RNA was reverse transcribed with random hexamers. TCRdb reprocessed the immunoSEQ multiplex PCR reads via MiXCR and lists one record per CDR3 protein. The sample shows 400,000 to 550,000 distinct CDR3 sequences, around 83% of them seen only once. The sample was CD8+ T cells from PBMCs. All receptors come from a human donor with multiple sclerosis.

This clonotype was seen a single time. The chain combines TRBV5-8 with TRBJ2-1, with D possibly matching TRBD2 (5 bases). Trimming left V 4 bases short and J 5 bases short, with 16 bases between. CDR3 length: 15 residues. The germline V gene encodes CDR1 SGHTS and CDR2 YDEGEE. CDR3 loop: CASSLMTGIHNEQFF. In DNA form, the CDR3 reads TGTGCCAGCAGCCTTATGACCGGGATACACAATGAGCAGTTCTTC.

The chain carries TRBV9 and TRBJ2-5, with a weak D call TRBD2 (5 bases). CDR3 length: 17 residues. V lost 1 base and J 3 bases, leaving 19 bases between the germline ends. The germline CDR1 and CDR2 sequences are SGDLS and YYNGEE. DNA of the CDR3: TGTGCCAGCAGCGTATTATCCATGGTAGGAGCGGAAGAGACCCAGTACTTC. Its protein product is CASSVLSMVGAEETQYF.

This clonotype was found a few times. The rearrangement joins TRBV27 to TRBJ2-7; no reliable D call. The CDR3 extends over 14 amino acids. Trimming stripped 2 bases from V and 1 base from J, with 9 bases between. Per germline, CDR1 MNHEY and CDR2 SMNVEV (reference sequence). CDR3 residues: CASSLAAGSYEQYF. CDR3 nucleotide sequence: TGTGCCAGCAGTTTAGCGGCTGGATCCTACGAGCAGTACTTC.

The V and J genes are TRBV6-6 and TRBJ2-1; D unclear. Deletions cut 6 bases from V and 9 bases from J, with 12 bases between. CDR1 is MNHNY and CDR2 is SVGAGI in the germline V gene (reference sequence). CDR3 size: 12 residues. CDR3 sequence: CASSSYFGEQFF. CDR3 sequence (DNA): TGTGCCAGCAGCTCCTACTTTGGTGAGCAGTTCTTC.

This chain connects TRBV20-1 to TRBJ2-1; no firm D call. The CDR3 sequence is 13 residues long. Trimming removed 4 bases from V and 6 bases from J, with 13 bases in between. Germline CDR1 reads DFQATT; CDR2 reads SNEGSKA (reference sequence). CDR3 in amino acids: CSATDWRLNEQFF. The CDR3 region has the DNA TGCAGTGCTACCGATTGGCGGCTCAATGAGCAGTTCTTC.

The genes are TRBV11-2 and TRBJ2-5; 7 nucleotides align to TRBD1. V gave up 5 bases and J gave up 1 base; unmatched junction bases: 10. Germline loops: CDR1 SGHAT, CDR2 FQNNGV. The CDR3 is 16 amino acids. Here the CDR3 reads CASSPAPGQAQETQYF. The CDR3 DNA follows: TGTGCCAGCAGCCCAGCACCCGGACAGGCCCAAGAGACCCAGTACTTC.

The chain carries TRBV27 and TRBJ2-7; 8 bases map to TRBD2. Germline V gene sequence: CDR1 MNHEY, CDR2 SMNVEV (reference sequence). V shed 6 bases and J 5 bases; nucleotides not matched to a gene: 9. CDR3 size: 14 residues. The CDR3 nucleotides are TGTGCCAGCAGCTCCAGCGGGAGCCCCCACGAGCAGTACTTC. Protein product: CASSSSGSPHEQYF.